This entry is about one T cell receptor beta chain. The sample originates from a study of T cells in Graves' hyperthyroidism and ophthalmopathy. Stable Graves' hyperthyroidism denoted no ophthalmopathy progression over 18 months. TCR beta CDR3 region amplification was performed from RNA transcripts. First-round RT-PCR with HTBI primers amplified the TCR CDR3 region. TCRdb itself ran the multiplex PCR reads through MiXCR, one entry per CDR3 protein. This table has some 510,000 distinct CDR3 sequences, 35% to 55% appearing once. V lost 6 bases, J lost 8 bases, and 19 bases lay in between. Germline CDR1 and CDR2: DFQATT and SNEGSKA (reference sequence). The CDR3 totals 13 residues.

The sequenced sample was peripheral blood or thyroid tissue (not recorded which). The V gene is TRBV20-1, the J gene TRBJ1-2; a possible D gene is TRBD1 (6 bases). The sequence was collected from a woman between 18 and 30 years old with Graves' hyperthyroidism. The CDR3 loop reads CSAIPDSRGGYTF. DNA of the CDR3: TGCAGTGCCATCCCGGACAGCCGGGGCGGCTACACCTTC.